A selection of T cell receptor beta chains follows, all from one sample in a study of cytotoxic CD8 clonotypes in ibrutinib-treated CLL. Profiled with immunoSEQ multiplex PCR; TCRdb holds only in-frame clones, not every one. Here the sample spans over 120,000 clones, around 82% being singletons. The material was PBMCs, obtained after 36 months of ibrutinib treatment. All receptors come from a human donor with chronic lymphocytic leukemia. The CDR3 runs from the conserved cysteine through the conserved F or W. D genes are given only for firm matches. Size is omitted from some rows. Given values are once, few, many or a class for expanded clones.

TRBJ2-3,17,.,TRBV4-1,TRBD2,TGCGCCAGCAGCCAAGTTGGGACTAGCCGACGCACAGATACGCAGTATTTT,CASSQVGTSRRTDTQYF
TRBJ2-7,11,.,TRBV2,.,TGTGCCAGCAGCCATTCCTACGAGCAGTACTTC,CASSHSYEQYF
TRBJ2-3,16,.,TRBV5-1,.,TGCGCCAGCAGCCTCGGACTATCTGCTAGCACAGATACGCAGTATTTT,CASSLGLSASTDTQYF
TRBJ1-5,16,.,TRBV7-9,TRBD1,TGTGCCAGCAGCAGAAAGGACAGGGAAGGCAATCAGCCCCAGCATTTT,CASSRKDREGNQPQHF
TRBJ2-1,18,once,TRBV9,.,TGTGCCAGCAGCTTTCACGGGGGAGGCCCACGTTCAGGGAATGAGCAGTTCTTC,CASSFHGGGPRSGNEQFF
TRBJ1-3,15,few,TRBV6-5,.,TGTGCCAGCAGTTACTCCGGGGACTCTGGAAACACCATATATTTT,CASSYSGDSGNTIYF
TRBJ2-1,13,.,TRBV2,.,TGTGCCAGCAGTGAAGTAAAGGACAATGAGCAGTTCTTC,CASSEVKDNEQFF
TRBJ1-5,14,.,TRBV7-8,.,TGTGCCAGCAGTAAGCAGGCGGTAGGTCAGCCCCAGCATTTT,CASSKQAVGQPQHF
TRBJ2-5,15,.,TRBV7-9,.,TGTGCCAGCAGCCCCCGCCGGGACACCCAAGAGACCCAGTACTTC,CASSPRRDTQETQYF
TRBJ1-1,15,.,TRBV7-3,.,TGTGCCAGCAGCCCGAATAGGGTGGTGAACACTGAAGCTTTCTTT,CASSPNRVVNTEAFF
TRBJ1-5,11,.,TRBV28,.,TGTGCCAGCGGTCCCAATCAGCCCCAGCATTTT,CASGPNQPQHF
TRBJ2-7,15,.,TRBV23-1,TRBD1,TGCGCCAGCAGACACGGACAGGGAAGCCCCTACGAGCAGTACTTC,CASRHGQGSPYEQYF
TRBJ2-5,15,.,TRBV2,TRBD2,TGTGCCAGCAGCGGACTAGCGGGCCACCAAGAGACCCAGTACTTC,CASSGLAGHQETQYF
TRBJ1-3,14,few,TRBV19,.,TGTGCCAGTAGCGATCATAGCTCTGGAAACACCATATATTTT,CASSDHSSGNTIYF
TRBJ2-7,14,.,TRBV5-4,.,TGTGCCAGCAGCTCGGCAGCGGAGACCTACGAGCAGTACTTC,CASSSAAETYEQYF
TRBJ2-7,13,.,TRBV6-5,TRBD2,TGTGCCAGCGGGAGGGGCCACACCTACGAGCAGTACTTC,CASGRGHTYEQYF
TRBJ1-4,11,.,TRBV5-1,.,TGCGCCAGCCCCCTTCGTGAAAAACTGTTTTTT,CASPLREKLFF
TRBJ2-3,13,.,TRBV6-5,.,TGTGCCAGCAAGGTCCTAGCTTTGGATACGCAGTATTTT,CASKVLALDTQYF
TRBJ2-1,14,.,TRBV29-1,TRBD2,TGCAGCACCCCGACTAGCGGGCGTTATAATGAGCAGTTCTTC,CSTPTSGRYNEQFF
TRBJ1-2,14,once,TRBV6-6,.,TGTGCCAGCTCGTATGGGTACACAGGGACCGGCTACACCTTC,CASSYGYTGTGYTF
TRBJ1-4,13,few,TRBV5-1,.,TGCGCCAGCAGCTTACGCACTAATGAAAAACTGTTTTTT,CASSLRTNEKLFF
TRBJ2-1,17,.,TRBV19,TRBD2,TGTGCCAGTAGTAGGGTTCGGGGGGGCCTCTCGTACAATGAGCAGTTCTTC,CASSRVRGGLSYNEQFF
TRBJ2-1,16,.,TRBV4-2,.,TGTGCCAGCAGCCAAGGGACTCGCAGCTCCTACAATGAGCAGTTCTTC,CASSQGTRSSYNEQFF
TRBJ2-7,14,.,TRBV7-3,.,TGTGCCAGCAGCCAAGGCAGGGGAGGTTACGAGCAGTACTTC,CASSQGRGGYEQYF
TRBJ1-1,15,.,TRBV11-2,.,TGTGCCAGCAGCTCTGGGCGGGGGCTGGACACTGAAGCTTTCTTT,CASSSGRGLDTEAFF
TRBJ1-5,14,few,TRBV19,.,TGTGCCACCTCGCCGACGAGTAGCAATCAGCCCCAGCATTTT,CATSPTSSNQPQHF
TRBJ2-3,16,.,TRBV5-1,TRBD2,TGCGCCAGCAGCTTGGTACTAGCGGGATCCTTCGATACGCAGTATTTT,CASSLVLAGSFDTQYF
TRBJ1-2,13,.,TRBV6-4,.,TGTGCCAGCAGCCCGGGACGGAATTATGGCTACACCTTC,CASSPGRNYGYTF
TRBJ1-4,16,.,TRBV14,.,TGTGCCAGCAGCCAAGGGGGGCGGAAGTTAAATGAAAAACTGTTTTTT,CASSQGGRKLNEKLFF
TRBJ1-5,15,few,TRBV7-9,TRBD1,TGTGCCAGCAGCATGGACAGGGGGCATCGTCAGCCCCAGCATTTT,CASSMDRGHRQPQHF
TRBJ1-6,14,.,TRBV25-1,.,TGTGCCAGCAGTGAATCAACAGGGAATTCACCCCTCCACTTT,CASSESTGNSPLHF
TRBJ1-5,14,.,TRBV6-6,TRBD1,TGTGCCAGCAGTGGGACAGGCCAAAATCAGCCCCAGCATTTT,CASSGTGQNQPQHF
TRBJ2-5,14,.,TRBV27,.,TGTGCCAGCAGTGGACGGACTTTCCAAGAGACCCAGTACTTC,CASSGRTFQETQYF
TRBJ1-3,13,.,TRBV19,.,TGTGCCAGTAGCCCAACAGTGGCGCACACCATATATTTT,CASSPTVAHTIYF